The 32 T cell receptor beta chains given below trace back to one sample, sequenced in a study of CD8 T cells in ankylosing spondylitis. In TCRdb, the 5' RACE reads were re-called with MiXCR into one record per CDR3 protein. The repertoire holds approximately 190,000 distinct CDR3 sequences, with 10% to 15% as singletons. What was sequenced was blood, either unsorted or a sorted T cell fraction (not recorded which). These receptors all come from a female donor with ankylosing spondylitis or in good health (not recorded which).

There are many counts of this clonotype. V and J are TRBV7-8 and TRBJ2-7, with TRBD1 matching 7 bases. This CDR3 is built from 13 residues. Germline CDR1 reads SGHVS; CDR2 reads FQNEAQ. Unmatched junction bases numbered 3, after V lost 0 bases and J lost 7 bases. The DNA for the CDR3 is TGTGCCAGCAGCTTAGCCGGGACAGAAGAGCAGTACTTC. Protein product: CASSLAGTEEQYF.

V gene TRBV4-2 combines with J gene TRBJ2-7; D not certain. The CDR3 loop spans 14 amino acids. The germline V gene encodes CDR1 LGHNA and CDR2 YNFKEQ. The V and J ends lost 2 bases and 3 bases respectively, with 11 bases between them. The CDR3 coding sequence is TGTGCCAGCAGCCAATTGGGTGGCCTCTACGAGCAGTACTTC. Amino acids: CASSQLGGLYEQYF.

This clonotype was seen repeatedly, ten times or more. This chain uses TRBV12-3 or TRBV12-4 with TRBJ2-7, with TRBD1 identical over 8 bases. J was trimmed by 5 bases and V by 5 bases; bases with no gene match: 11. The CDR3 runs to 15 residues. Written as DNA, the CDR3 is TGTGCCAGCAGTGCCCCAGGGGGCCTCGGAGACGAGCAGTACTTC. Translating gives CASSAPGGLGDEQYF.

This clonotype was observed many times. The CDR3 DNA is TGCGCCAGCAGCCAAGATCAGGGGGTCTTCGATGGCTACACCTTC. This translates into CASSQDQGVFDGYTF. This chain links TRBV4-3 with TRBJ1-2; 7 nucleotides align to TRBD1. J gave up 6 bases and V 0 bases, and 7 bases lay outside the gene matches. The length of the CDR3 is 15 residues. Germline V gives CDR1 LGHNA, CDR2 YSLEER.

This chain connects TRBV6-1 to TRBJ1-5; D is uncertain. Deletions cut 7 bases from V and 0 bases from J, with 13 bases between. This CDR3 is 15 amino acids long. In germline, CDR1 is MNHNS, CDR2 SASEGT. The CDR3 sequence is CASTQTINSNQPQHF. CDR3 nucleotides: TGTGCCAGCACCCAGACAATTAATAGCAATCAGCCCCAGCATTTT.

This clonotype was observed at least ten times. This chain links TRBV9 with TRBJ1-2; tentatively, D is TRBD1 (5 bases). The CDR3 is 17 residues long. Germline V lookup: CDR1 SGDLS, CDR2 YYNGEE. The V and J ends lost 0 bases and 0 bases respectively, with 15 bases between them. CDR3 region: CASSVGDGGPSNYGYTF. DNA of the CDR3: TGTGCCAGCAGCGTAGGGGACGGGGGACCTTCTAACTATGGCTACACCTTC.

This clonotype has at least ten counts. The J gene is TRBJ2-7, the V gene TRBV28, with D unresolved. Trimming pared 9 bases from V and 2 bases from J, leaving 14 bases between. Germline CDR1 MDHEN, CDR2 SYDVKM. CDR3 size: 13 residues. The CDR3: CASWEGGTYEQYF. The CDR3 DNA reads as TGTGCCAGTTGGGAAGGCGGAACCTACGAGCAGTACTTC.

This clonotype was found a few times. The chain combines TRBV18 with TRBJ2-7; D gene unclear. Germline CDR1 is KGHSH and CDR2 is LQKENI. The CDR3 sequence is 14 residues long. Trimming took 3 bases from V and 0 from J, leaving 9 bases between them. The CDR3 spells CASSPTMSSYEQYF. Here the CDR3 DNA reads TGTGCCAGCTCACCTACTATGAGCTCCTACGAGCAGTACTTC.

This clonotype was observed at least ten times. CDR3 protein: CASSASGTSTDTQYF. The CDR3 DNA reads TGTGCCAGCAGTGCTAGCGGGACCAGCACAGATACGCAGTATTTT. This rearrangement joins TRBV2 to TRBJ2-3; TRBD2 matches at 9 bases. The CDR3 has 15 residues. The germline V gene has CDR1 SNHLY and CDR2 FYNNEI. Germline trimming cut 4 bases from V and 0 bases from J; bases unmatched to any gene: 2.

Concerning this clonotype: A read error is possible here, since a much larger clone lies one base away. The chain combines TRBV6-2 or TRBV6-3 with TRBJ1-2, with TRBD1 as a possible D gene (5 bases). The CDR3 consists of 14 residues. CDR1 and CDR2 from the germline V gene are MNHEY and SVGEGT. The CDR3 DNA follows: TGTGCCAGCAGTTACCCCAGGGCAGTGGATGGCTCCACCTTC. Translation gives CASSYPRAVDGSTF.

This clonotype was seen ten or more times. The J gene is TRBJ2-1, the V gene TRBV12-3 or TRBV12-4; TRBD2 agrees at 11 bases. The CDR3 is 16 residues long. V dropped 8 bases and J dropped 9; count of bases not matched to a gene: 15. CDR3 residues: CASLPASSGRWGEQFF. The CDR3 nucleotides are TGTGCCAGCCTCCCTGCTTCTAGCGGGAGGTGGGGTGAGCAGTTCTTC.

A few counts support this clonotype. The chain uses TRBV30 and TRBJ2-7, with TRBD1 matching over 7 bases. CDR3 length equals 12 residues. Germline loops: CDR1 GTSNPN, CDR2 SVGIG (reference sequence). J was trimmed by 1 base and V by 5 bases; bases with no gene match: 2. Here the CDR3 reads CAWDRVSYEQYF. The CDR3 DNA reads as TGTGCCTGGGACAGGGTTTCCTACGAGCAGTACTTC.

This clonotype showed up just a few times. The J gene is TRBJ2-5, the V gene TRBV7-3, with 8 bases matching TRBD2. The CDR3 is made up of 14 amino acids. V shed 5 bases and J 8 bases; nucleotides not matched to a gene: 10. Germline V gene sequence: CDR1 SGHTA, CDR2 FQGTGA. CDR3 sequence (DNA): TGTGCCAGCAGCCCCAGCGGGGGCATCCACACCCAGTACTTC. Translation gives CASSPSGGIHTQYF.

In its sample, this clonotype was seen a few times. The V call is TRBV7-2, the J call TRBJ1-3, with D possibly matching TRBD1 (5 bases). This CDR3 contains 14 residues. Trimming stripped 1 base from V and 4 bases from J, with 8 bases between. Germline loops: CDR1 SGHTA, CDR2 FQGNSA. The CDR3 loop is CASSLETVGNTIYF. CDR3 sequence (DNA): TGTGCCAGCAGCTTAGAGACAGTGGGAAACACCATATATTTT.

The V call is TRBV25-1, the J call TRBJ1-4, with D unresolved. Trimming removed 3 bases from V and 4 bases from J, with 9 bases in between. Germline CDR1 MGHDK, CDR2 SYGVNS. The CDR3 sequence is 14 residues long. CDR3 nucleotides: TGTGCCAGCAGTGACGGGCACATTAATGAAAAACTGTTTTTT. Its translation: CASSDGHINEKLFF.

This clonotype has at least ten counts. The chain employs TRBV5-1 and TRBJ2-2; no definite D call. V lost 5 bases to trimming and J lost 4 bases, with 9 bases between them. CDR1 SGHRS and CDR2 YFSETQ come from the germline V gene. This CDR3 is 13 amino acids long. This chain's CDR3 is CASRPILTGELFF. The CDR3 region has the DNA TGCGCCAGCAGACCCATCCTCACCGGGGAGCTGTTTTTT. The variable domain in full, with the rest retrieved from reference TRBV5-1 and TRBJ2-2, is KAGVTQTPRYLIKTRGQQVTLSCSPISGHRSVSWYQQTPGQGLQFLFEYFSETQRNKGNFPGRFSGRQFSNSRSEMNVSTLELGDSALYLCASRPILTGELFFGEGSRLTVL.

J is TRBJ2-7 and V is TRBV20-1; 7 nucleotides align to TRBD1. The V segment lost 0 bases and the J segment 0 bases; nucleotides outside the gene matches: 5. The CDR3 totals 15 residues. Per the germline V gene, CDR1 is DFQATT and CDR2 is SNEGSKA (reference sequence). CDR3 loop: CSARDTTGSSYEQYF. In DNA form, the CDR3 reads TGCAGTGCTAGAGATACGACAGGGAGCTCCTACGAGCAGTACTTC.

This clonotype was picked up a small number of times. The chain combines TRBV7-2 with TRBJ2-3; D remains unclear. V dropped 4 bases and J dropped 1 base, with 12 bases sitting between them. CDR3 length: 15 residues. Per germline, CDR1 SGHTA and CDR2 FQGNSA. The DNA of the CDR3 is TGTGCCAGCAGCTCTTTAATACGGGGCACAGATACGCAGTATTTT. It translates to CASSSLIRGTDTQYF.

This clonotype was observed many times. The rearrangement uses TRBV5-1 and TRBJ2-2; D is undetermined. Germline V lookup: CDR1 SGHRS, CDR2 YFSETQ. The V gene lost 5 bases and the J gene lost 1 base, with 6 bases spanning the gap. This CDR3 has 13 residues. The CDR3 bases are TGCGCCAGCAGGCAGATGAACACCGGGGAGCTGTTTTTT. Its translation is CASRQMNTGELFF.

V and J are TRBV18 and TRBJ2-2, with 11 bases aligning to TRBD2. The CDR3 sequence is 16 residues long. With V trimmed by 0 bases and J by 7 bases, 4 bases remained unmatched. CDR1 is KGHSH, CDR2 LQKENI, per germline. This CDR3 reads CASSPPGLAASGELFF. CDR3 bases: TGTGCCAGCTCACCACCGGGACTAGCGGCCAGCGGGGAGCTGTTTTTT. The full variable domain, in which reference TRBV18 and TRBJ2-2 provide the parts outside the CDR3, is NAGVMQNPRHLVRRRGQEARLRCSPMKGHSHVYWYRQLPEEGLKFMVYLQKENIIDESGMPKERFSAEFPKEGPSILRIQQVVRGDSAAYFCASSPPGLAASGELFFGEGSRLTVL.

This clonotype was observed a few times. The chain is built from TRBV25-1 and TRBJ1-3, with 7 bases that match TRBD1. J gave up 0 bases and V 1 base, and 9 bases lay outside the gene matches. The CDR3 is 18 amino acids. Looked up from germline, CDR1 is MGHDK and CDR2 is SYGVNS. The CDR3 nucleotides read TGTGCCAGCAGTGAATCAGGGGGGATGAGTGTCTCTGGAAACACCATATATTTT. As protein: CASSESGGMSVSGNTIYF.

This clonotype has at least ten counts. The V call is TRBV7-9, the J call TRBJ2-7; D unclear. CDR3 length: 11 residues. Trimming cost V 3 bases and J 7 bases, with 7 bases left between them. Germline V lookup: CDR1 SEHNR, CDR2 FQNEAQ (reference sequence). The CDR3 DNA is TGTGCCAGCAGCTTCAATTCGGAGCAGTACTTC. Residues: CASSFNSEQYF.

A few counts support this clonotype. This chain links TRBV7-9 with TRBJ1-2; D remains unclear. Looked up from germline, CDR1 is SEHNR and CDR2 is FQNEAQ (reference sequence). The CDR3 runs to 14 residues. Trimming stripped 1 base from V and 7 bases from J, with 13 bases between. The CDR3 DNA reads as TGTGCCAGCAGCTTAGGTGAAGGAGCATCTGGCTACACCTTC. Its translation is CASSLGEGASGYTF. The entire variable domain, with the rest obtained from reference TRBV7-9 and TRBJ1-2, is as follows: DTGVSQNPRHKITKRGQNVTFRCDPISEHNRLYWYRQTLGQGPEFLTYFQNEAQLEKSRLLSDRFSAERPKGSFSTLEIQRTEQGDSAMYLCASSLGEGASGYTFGSGTRLTVV.

Only a few counts were recorded for this clonotype. The chain employs TRBV20-1 and TRBJ2-7; 7 bases match TRBD1. There are 15 residues in the CDR3. J was trimmed by 0 bases and V by 5 bases; bases with no gene match: 10. Germline-derived CDR1 and CDR2 are DFQATT and SNEGSKA (reference sequence). CDR3 sequence: CSAGPRDRSSYEQYF. As DNA, the CDR3 is TGCAGTGCTGGCCCCCGGGACAGAAGCTCCTACGAGCAGTACTTC.

The table lists this clonotype with many counts. The V call is TRBV5-1, the J call TRBJ2-7; 12 bases map to TRBD2. CDR1 SGHRS and CDR2 YFSETQ come from the germline V gene. The CDR3 length is 19 residues. The V segment lost 0 bases and the J segment 7 bases; nucleotides outside the gene matches: 17. The CDR3 sequence is CASSLGLLPLAGGPGEQYF. CDR3 coding DNA: TGCGCCAGCAGCTTGGGCCTTCTTCCGCTAGCGGGAGGGCCTGGTGAGCAGTACTTC.

This clonotype was detected ten times or more. The V and J genes are TRBV7-9 and TRBJ1-6; D uncertain. V shed 1 base and J shed 5 bases, with 6 bases lying between them. This CDR3 is 14 amino acids long. Germline values: CDR1 SEHNR, CDR2 FQNEAQ (reference sequence). CDR3 coding DNA: TGTGCCAGCAGCTTAGAAGCCAATAATTCACCCCTCCACTTT. It yields the protein CASSLEANNSPLHF. The full variable domain, its missing parts supplied by reference TRBV7-9 and TRBJ1-6, is DTGVSQNPRHKITKRGQNVTFRCDPISEHNRLYWYRQTLGQGPEFLTYFQNEAQLEKSRLLSDRFSAERPKGSFSTLEIQRTEQGDSAMYLCASSLEANNSPLHFGNGTRLTVT.

Ten or more counts support this clonotype. This chain uses TRBV12-3 or TRBV12-4 with TRBJ2-3; a possible D gene is TRBD2 (5 bases). The CDR3 runs 16 residues. Trimming shortened V by 7 bases and J by 1 base, and 18 bases separated the two germline ends. Here the CDR3 DNA reads TGTGCCAGCAACCTTCAGGTGGGAGCCGGCACAGATACGCAGTATTTT. Translation: CASNLQVGAGTDTQYF.

This clonotype showed up many times. The chain carries TRBV5-1 and TRBJ2-7, with D unclear. The germline V gene encodes CDR1 SGHRS and CDR2 YFSETQ. V dropped 0 bases and J dropped 5 bases, with 15 bases sitting between them. The length of the CDR3 is 15 residues. The CDR3 protein is CASSLVSDRGHEQYF. The CDR3 coding sequence is TGCGCCAGCAGCTTGGTCTCAGATAGAGGCCACGAGCAGTACTTC.

The chain carries TRBV5-1 and TRBJ1-2; the D is unclear. The ends were cut back, 4 bases at V and 3 bases at J, with 7 bases in the middle. CDR1 and CDR2 (germline): SGHRS, YFSETQ. The CDR3 consists of 12 residues. CDR3 sequence reads: CASSLDDYGYTF. CDR3 DNA sequence: TGCGCCAGCAGCCTGGACGACTATGGCTACACCTTC.

V gene TRBV15 combines with J gene TRBJ2-1, with TRBD1 matching 8 bases. Germline values: CDR1 LNHNV, CDR2 YYDKDF (reference sequence). V dropped 0 bases and J dropped 10; count of bases not matched to a gene: 26. The CDR3 has 21 residues. The CDR3 DNA follows: TGTGCCACCAGCAGAGAGAGTGTTTCCGAATCTAGGACAGGGAAGGCCAACGAGCAGTTCTTC. This encodes CATSRESVSESRTGKANEQFF.

At least ten counts were recorded for this clonotype. In nucleotides, the CDR3 is TGTGCCAGCAGCTTATTAGCGGGAAGCGCAGATACGCAGTATTTT. Protein product: CASSLLAGSADTQYF. The chain has TRBV7-9 and TRBJ2-3; the match to TRBD2 covers 8 bases. Germline V CDR1 and CDR2: SEHNR, FQNEAQ (reference sequence). J lost 4 bases, V lost 2 bases, and 5 bases had no gene match. CDR3 length: 15 residues.

This clonotype was seen at least ten times. The chain combines TRBV12-3 or TRBV12-4 with TRBJ1-1, with 7 nucleotides matching TRBD1. The CDR3 is 15 amino acids. The V and J ends lost 5 bases and 5 bases, in that order; junction bases with no gene match: 11. Here the CDR3 reads CASSPNRGGGTEAFF. CDR3 bases: TGTGCCAGCAGTCCCAACAGGGGTGGTGGTACTGAAGCTTTCTTT.